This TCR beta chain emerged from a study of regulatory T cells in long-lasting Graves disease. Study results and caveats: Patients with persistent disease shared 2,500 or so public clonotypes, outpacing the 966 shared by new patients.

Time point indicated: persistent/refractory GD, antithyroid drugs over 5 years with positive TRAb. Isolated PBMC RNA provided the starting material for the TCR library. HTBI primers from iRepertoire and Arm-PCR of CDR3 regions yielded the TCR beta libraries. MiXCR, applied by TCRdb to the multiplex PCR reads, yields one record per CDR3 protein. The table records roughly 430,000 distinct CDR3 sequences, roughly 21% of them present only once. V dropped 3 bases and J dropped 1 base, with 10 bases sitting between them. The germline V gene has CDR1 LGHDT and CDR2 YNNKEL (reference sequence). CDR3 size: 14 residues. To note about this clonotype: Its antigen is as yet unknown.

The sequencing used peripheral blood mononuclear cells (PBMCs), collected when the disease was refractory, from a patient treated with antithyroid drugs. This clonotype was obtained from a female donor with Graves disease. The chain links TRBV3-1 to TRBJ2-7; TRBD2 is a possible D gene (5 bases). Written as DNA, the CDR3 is TGTGCCAGCAGCCAGATGTCGGGGTCCTACGAGCAGTACTTC. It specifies CASSQMSGSYEQYF.